This TCR beta chain was recorded in a study of T cells in Graves' hyperthyroidism and ophthalmopathy. Ophthalmopathy patients all had a Clinical Activity Score of at least 3, a NOSPECS grade of at least 4 and disease under 3 months old. Amplification yielded TCR beta CDR3 regions, with RNA transcripts as the source. The primer set for the first-round RT-PCR of the TCR CDR3 was HTBI. MiXCR, applied by TCRdb to the multiplex PCR reads, yields one record per CDR3 protein. The table records under 550,000 distinct CDR3 sequences, just under 20% of them present only once. Study results and limitations: Researchers found most expanded thyroid clonotypes above 0.001 in blood as well.

Germline V lookup: CDR1 MDHEN, CDR2 SYDVKM. The V and J ends lost 5 bases and 4 bases, in that order; junction bases with no gene match: 9. The CDR3 is 15 residues long. There are a few counts of this clonotype. The antigen is unknown. The chain links TRBV28 to TRBJ2-7, with 9 bases matching TRBD1. The sequenced sample consisted of blood. The TCR originated in a man between 35 and 55 years old with Graves' ophthalmopathy. Here the CDR3 reads CASSPQGAFVYEQYF. The CDR3 nucleotides read TGTGCCAGCAGTCCACAGGGGGCATTCGTTTACGAGCAGTACTTC.